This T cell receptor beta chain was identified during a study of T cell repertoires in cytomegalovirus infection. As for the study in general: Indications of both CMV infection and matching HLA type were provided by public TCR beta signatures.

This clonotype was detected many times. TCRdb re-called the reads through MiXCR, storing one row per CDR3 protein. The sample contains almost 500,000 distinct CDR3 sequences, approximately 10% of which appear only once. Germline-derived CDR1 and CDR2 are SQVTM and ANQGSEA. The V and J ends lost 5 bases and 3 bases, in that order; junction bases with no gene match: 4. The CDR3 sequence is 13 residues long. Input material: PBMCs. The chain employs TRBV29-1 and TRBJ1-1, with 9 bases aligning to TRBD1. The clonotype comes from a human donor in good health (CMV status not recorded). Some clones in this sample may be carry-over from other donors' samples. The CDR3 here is CSVTGQGYTEAFF. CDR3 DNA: TGCAGCGTTACGGGACAGGGATACACTGAAGCTTTCTTT.